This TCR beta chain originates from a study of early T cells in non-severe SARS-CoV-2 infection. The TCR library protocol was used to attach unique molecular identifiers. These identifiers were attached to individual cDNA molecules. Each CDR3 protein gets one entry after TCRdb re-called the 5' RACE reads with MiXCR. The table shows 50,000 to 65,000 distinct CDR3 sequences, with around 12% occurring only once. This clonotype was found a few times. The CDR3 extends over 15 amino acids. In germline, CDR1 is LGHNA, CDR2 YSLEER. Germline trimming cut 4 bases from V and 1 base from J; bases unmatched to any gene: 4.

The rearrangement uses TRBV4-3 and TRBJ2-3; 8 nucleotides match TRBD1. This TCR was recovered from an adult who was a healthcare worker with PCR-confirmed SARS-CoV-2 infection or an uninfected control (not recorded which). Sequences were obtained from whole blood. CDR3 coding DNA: TGCGCCAGCAGCCCGACAGGGGCCGGCACAGATACGCAGTATTTT. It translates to CASSPTGAGTDTQYF.